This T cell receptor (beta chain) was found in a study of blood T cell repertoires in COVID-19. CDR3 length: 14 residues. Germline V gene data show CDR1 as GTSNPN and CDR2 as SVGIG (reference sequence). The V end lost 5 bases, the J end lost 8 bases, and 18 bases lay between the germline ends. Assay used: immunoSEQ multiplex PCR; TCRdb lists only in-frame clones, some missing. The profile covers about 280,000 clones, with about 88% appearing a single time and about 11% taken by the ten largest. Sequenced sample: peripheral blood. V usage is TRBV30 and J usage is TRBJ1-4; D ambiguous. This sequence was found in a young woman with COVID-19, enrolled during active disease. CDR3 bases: TGTGCCTGGCGGGCGTTGGGAGCAGAGGAAAAACTGTTTTTT. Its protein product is CAWRALGAEEKLFF.